A selection of T cell receptor beta chains follows, all from one sample in a study of high-grade serous ovarian cancer treatment subgroups. Generated by immunoSEQ multiplex PCR, the TCRdb table keeps only in-frame clones and is missing some. Counted here are some 9,100 clones, approximately 79% occurring once; the ten biggest clones make up more than 8.5%. Sequencing used tumor tissue. The receptors come from a human donor with high-grade serous ovarian cancer. Each CDR3 is given with its conserved first and last residue. A D gene is named only where the DNA matches it firmly. Expanded clones are given a class, and other clones once, few, many or no size at all.

J,D,size,V,CDR3,DNA
TRBJ2-7,.,.,TRBV11-1,CASSIGRGAAEQYF,TGTGCCAGCAGCATCGGACGGGGGGCGGCCGAGCAGTACTTC
TRBJ2-7,.,once,TRBV2,CASRPGVYEQYF,TGTGCCAGCAGGCCAGGGGTTTACGAGCAGTACTTC
TRBJ1-5,.,.,TRBV28,CASSETGPAQPQHF,TGTGCCAGCAGCGAAACAGGTCCGGCTCAGCCCCAGCATTTT
TRBJ2-7,.,.,TRBV6-5,CASSYGRLSSYEQYF,TGTGCCAGCAGTTACGGACGCCTCAGCTCCTACGAGCAGTACTTC
TRBJ2-1,.,.,TRBV18,CASSPERGGYNEQFF,TGTGCCAGCTCGCCCGAGAGGGGGGGGTACAATGAGCAGTTCTTC
TRBJ2-4,TRBD2,.,TRBV19,CASSIGGGAGDKNIQYF,TGTGCCAGTAGTATCGGGGGTGGGGCGGGGGACAAAAACATTCAGTACTTC
TRBJ2-1,.,.,TRBV29-1,CSVEGDGGDEQFF,TGCAGCGTTGAGGGGGACGGAGGGGATGAGCAGTTCTTC
TRBJ1-4,TRBD1,.,TRBV6-5,CASRPGQGGEKLFF,TGTGCCAGCAGACCTGGACAGGGGGGCGAAAAACTGTTTTTT
TRBJ2-1,.,.,TRBV5-1,CASSLGSSSYNEQFF,TGCGCCAGCAGCTTGGGATCTAGCTCCTACAATGAGCAGTTCTTC
TRBJ2-7,.,.,TRBV6-5,CASSPRGYEQYF,TGTGCCAGCAGTCCTAGAGGGTACGAGCAGTACTTC
TRBJ1-5,.,few,TRBV28,CASSFRTIRSNQPQHF,TGTGCCAGCAGTTTTCGAACTATCCGTAGCAATCAGCCCCAGCATTTT
TRBJ1-2,TRBD1,.,TRBV11-2,CASSLGTANYGYTF,TGTGCCAGCAGCTTGGGGACAGCTAACTATGGCTACACCTTC
TRBJ2-2,TRBD2,.,TRBV7-2,CASSLRLAGTGELFF,TGTGCCAGCAGCCTCAGACTAGCGGGAACCGGGGAGCTGTTTTTT
TRBJ2-3,.,.,TRBV9,CASSVAGAEDTQYF,TGTGCCAGCAGCGTAGCTGGGGCGGAAGATACGCAGTATTTT
TRBJ2-7,.,.,TRBV7-6,CASSQRGNEQYF,TGTGCCAGCAGCCAGAGGGGCAACGAGCAGTACTTC
TRBJ2-4,.,.,TRBV11-2,CASSLEGQSLAKNIQYF,TGTGCCAGCAGCCTAGAAGGCCAAAGTCTAGCCAAAAACATTCAGTACTTC
TRBJ2-3,.,few,TRBV28,CASSFGSTDTQYF,TGTGCCAGCAGTTTTGGTAGCACAGATACGCAGTATTTT
TRBJ2-7,.,.,TRBV28,CASSPDTDYEQYF,TGTGCCAGCAGTCCGGACACTGACTACGAGCAGTACTTC
TRBJ2-3,TRBD2,once,TRBV28,CASSPGGISTDTQYF,TGTGCCAGCAGTCCGGGGGGAATAAGCACAGATACGCAGTATTTT
TRBJ2-3,TRBD2,.,TRBV27,CASSTTGTRYLDTQYF,TGTGCCAGCAGTACAACCGGGACTAGGTATTTGGATACGCAGTATTTT
TRBJ1-2,TRBD1,.,TRBV29-1,CSETDRVGGYTF,TGCAGCGAAACAGACAGGGTTGGCGGCTACACCTTC
TRBJ1-4,.,.,TRBV10-2,CASSDGVSEKLFF,TGCGCCAGCAGTGATGGGGTATCCGAAAAACTGTTTTTT
TRBJ2-2,.,few,TRBV4-1,CASSVSQGETGELFF,TGCGCCAGCAGCGTTAGTCAGGGTGAGACCGGGGAGCTGTTTTTT
TRBJ1-3,.,.,TRBV10-3,CAISESGLRGNTIYF,TGTGCCATCAGTGAGTCGGGACTACGTGGAAACACCATATATTTT
TRBJ2-7,TRBD2,.,TRBV19,CASSIDLAATYEQYF,TGTGCCAGTAGTATAGACCTAGCGGCCACCTACGAGCAGTACTTC
TRBJ1-6,TRBD1,.,TRBV2,CASRRDRANNSPLHF,TGTGCCAGCAGGAGGGACAGGGCGAATAATTCGCCCCTCCACTTT
TRBJ2-7,.,once,TRBV6-5,CASRGLADEQYF,TGTGCCAGCAGAGGGCTAGCTGACGAGCAGTACTTC
TRBJ1-1,.,.,TRBV18,CASSLGRGTNTEAFF,TGTGCCAGCTCGTTAGGGAGGGGGACGAACACTGAAGCTTTCTTT
TRBJ1-2,.,.,TRBV2,CATQTQKGNGYTF,TGTGCCACGCAGACACAGAAGGGGAATGGCTACACCTTC
TRBJ1-3,.,.,TRBV6-5,CASSSPGGGTGNTIYF,TGTGCCAGCAGTTCCCCCGGCGGGGGCACAGGAAACACCATATATTTT
TRBJ2-7,TRBD1,medium-sized,TRBV19,CASSIADRDIHEQYF,TGTGCCAGTAGTATCGCGGACAGGGATATACACGAGCAGTACTTC
TRBJ1-2,TRBD1,.,TRBV7-8,CASSPRTGGGGYTF,TGTGCCAGCAGCCCGCGGACAGGGGGTGGTGGCTACACCTTC
TRBJ2-1,.,once,TRBV7-8,CASSPPLSEQFF,TGTGCCAGCAGCCCCCCCTTAAGTGAGCAGTTCTTC
TRBJ2-3,.,.,TRBV2,CASSPTFTDTQYF,TGTGCCAGCAGTCCCACATTCACAGATACGCAGTATTTT
TRBJ2-7,TRBD2,.,TRBV28,CASSLVSLAGGPYEQYF,TGTGCCAGCAGTTTAGTAAGTCTAGCGGGAGGACCCTACGAGCAGTACTTC
TRBJ2-2,.,few,TRBV4-1,CASSQDPTRVGTGELFF,TGCGCCAGCAGCCAAGATCCAACCCGTGTGGGAACCGGGGAGCTGTTTTTT
TRBJ1-4,.,.,TRBV7-2,CASSLYGRGQTQNEKLFF,TGTGCCAGCAGCTTATATGGGAGAGGCCAGACCCAGAATGAAAAACTGTTTTTT
TRBJ2-7,.,medium-sized,TRBV2,CASSDNGLFEQYF,TGTGCCAGCAGTGACAACGGGCTATTCGAGCAGTACTTC
TRBJ2-7,TRBD2,.,TRBV4-3,CASSQVTGGPYEQYF,TGCGCCAGCAGCCAAGTAACGGGAGGGCCATACGAGCAGTACTTC
TRBJ1-4,.,medium-sized,TRBV18,CASSFQTGGANEKLFF,TGTGCCAGCTCATTCCAGACGGGGGGTGCTAATGAAAAACTGTTTTTT
TRBJ1-1,TRBD1,few,TRBV6-6,CASSYQGAGTEAFF,TGTGCCAGCAGTTACCAGGGGGCGGGGACTGAAGCTTTCTTT
TRBJ1-4,.,.,TRBV4-2,CASSQEEQAEKLFF,TGTGCCAGCAGCCAAGAGGAACAGGCTGAAAAACTGTTTTTT
TRBJ2-7,TRBD1,.,TRBV7-9,CASSLIGTVNIPTYEQYF,TGTGCCAGCAGCTTAATCGGGACAGTCAACATACCTACCTACGAGCAGTACTTC
TRBJ2-7,.,medium-sized,TRBV27,CASSLSDSGPNEQYF,TGTGCCAGCAGTTTGAGTGATAGCGGACCCAACGAGCAGTACTTC
TRBJ2-5,.,.,TRBV2,CASEEGTQYF,TGTGCCAGCGAAGAGGGGACCCAGTACTTC
TRBJ2-7,TRBD2,.,TRBV19,CASSRTGQIAGLASYEQYF,TGTGCCAGTAGTAGAACGGGACAGATCGCGGGACTAGCTTCCTACGAGCAGTACTTC
TRBJ2-7,TRBD2,.,TRBV27,CASSPLGLASYEQYF,TGTGCCAGCAGTCCTTTGGGACTAGCGTCCTACGAGCAGTACTTC
TRBJ2-3,TRBD2,.,TRBV6-1,CASSEGGSGVLDTQYF,TGTGCCAGCAGTGAAGGTGGTAGCGGGGTCCTAGATACGCAGTATTTT
TRBJ2-7,TRBD1,.,TRBV2,CASKKTGSTYEQYF,TGTGCCAGCAAGAAGACAGGGTCGACCTACGAGCAGTACTTC
TRBJ1-1,.,few,TRBV19,CASSVTGNTEAFF,TGTGCCAGTAGTGTTACAGGGAACACTGAAGCTTTCTTT
TRBJ1-1,.,few,TRBV9,CASSFGDATEAFF,TGTGCCAGCAGCTTCGGGGATGCCACTGAAGCTTTCTTT
TRBJ1-2,.,once,TRBV7-2,CASSLSGDPYGYTF,TGTGCCAGCAGCTTAAGCGGGGACCCCTATGGCTACACCTTC
TRBJ1-1,.,.,TRBV1,CTSSHLSAGPNTEAFF,TGCACCAGCAGCCATTTATCCGCAGGGCCGAACACTGAAGCTTTCTTT
TRBJ2-7,TRBD1,.,TRBV27,CASSLQGATYEQYF,TGTGCCAGCAGTTTACAGGGGGCTACCTACGAGCAGTACTTC